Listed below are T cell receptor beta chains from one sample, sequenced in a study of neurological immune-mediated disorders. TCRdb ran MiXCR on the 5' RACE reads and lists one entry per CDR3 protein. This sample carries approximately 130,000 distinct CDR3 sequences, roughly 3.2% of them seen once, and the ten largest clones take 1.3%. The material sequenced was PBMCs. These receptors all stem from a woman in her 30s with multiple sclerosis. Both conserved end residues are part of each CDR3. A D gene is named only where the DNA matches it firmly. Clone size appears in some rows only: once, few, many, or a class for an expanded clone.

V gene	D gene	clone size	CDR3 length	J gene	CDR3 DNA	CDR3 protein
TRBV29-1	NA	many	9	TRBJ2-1	TGCAGCGTTGAGTATGAGCAGTTCTTC	CSVEYEQFF
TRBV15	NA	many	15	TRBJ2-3	TGTGCCACCAGCACTCGGGCAGGGCCCACAGATACGCAGTATTTT	CATSTRAGPTDTQYF
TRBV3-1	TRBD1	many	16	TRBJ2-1	TGTGCCAGCAGCCAAGGACCGGGACAGGGGGCCGCTGAGCAGTTCTTC	CASSQGPGQGAAEQFF
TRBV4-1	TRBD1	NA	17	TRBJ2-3	TGCGCCAGCAGCCAAAAGCCAGGGGGTCTTAGCACAGATACGCAGTATTTT	CASSQKPGGLSTDTQYF
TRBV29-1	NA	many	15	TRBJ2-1	TGCAGCGTTGAAGGCGGGGCCCTCCCCCTCAATGAGCAGTTCTTC	CSVEGGALPLNEQFF
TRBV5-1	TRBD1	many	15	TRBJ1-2	TGCGCCAGCAGCCCACGGACAGGGTGGGAATATGGCTACACCTTC	CASSPRTGWEYGYTF
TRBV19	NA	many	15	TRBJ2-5	TGTGCCAGTAGTAAAGTACGGGGGGCACAAGAGACCCAGTACTTC	CASSKVRGAQETQYF
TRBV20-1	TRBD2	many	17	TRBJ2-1	TGCAGTGCTAGGGTTTTGGGACTAGCGGGAGCCTACAATGAGCAGTTCTTC	CSARVLGLAGAYNEQFF
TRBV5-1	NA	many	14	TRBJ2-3	TGCGCCAGCAGCTTAAATAACCCCACAGATACGCAGTATTTT	CASSLNNPTDTQYF
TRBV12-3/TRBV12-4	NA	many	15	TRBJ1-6	TGTGCCAGCAGTTTAACGGGACTCCAAAATTCACCCCTCCACTTT	CASSLTGLQNSPLHF
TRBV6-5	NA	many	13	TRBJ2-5	TGTGCCAGCAGTGAGGACGGCCAAGAGACCCAGTACTTC	CASSEDGQETQYF
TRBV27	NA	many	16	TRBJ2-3	TGTGCCAGCAGTCCCTCTTTTTCTGGGGGTCCAGATACGCAGTATTTT	CASSPSFSGGPDTQYF
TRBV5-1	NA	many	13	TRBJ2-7	TGCGCCAGCAGCTTTGGGACAACCTACGAGCAGTACTTC	CASSFGTTYEQYF
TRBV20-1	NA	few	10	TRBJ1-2	TGCAGTGCCGGGGCATGGGGCTACACCTTC	CSAGAWGYTF
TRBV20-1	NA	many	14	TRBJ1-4	TGCAGTGCTAAGGGGCATGCAACTAATGAAAAACTGTTTTTT	CSAKGHATNEKLFF
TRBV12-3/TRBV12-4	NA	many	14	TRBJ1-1	TGTGCCAGCAGCAAACAGGGTCAGAACACTGAAGCTTTCTTT	CASSKQGQNTEAFF
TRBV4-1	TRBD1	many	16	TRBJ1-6	TGCGCCAGCAGCCACGCTCAGGGACAGGATAATTCACCCCTCCACTTT	CASSHAQGQDNSPLHF
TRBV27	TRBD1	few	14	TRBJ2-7	TGTGCCAGCAGTTTGGGACAGGGGTATAACGAGCAGTACTTC	CASSLGQGYNEQYF
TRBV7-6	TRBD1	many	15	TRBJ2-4	TGTGCCAGCAGCCCAGCCGGACAGGGTCGAAACATTCAGTACTTC	CASSPAGQGRNIQYF
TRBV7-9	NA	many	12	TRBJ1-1	TGTGCCAGCAGCTCGTCGGGAAGGGAAGCTTTCTTT	CASSSSGREAFF
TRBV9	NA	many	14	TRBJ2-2	TGTGCCAGCAGATCGAGGGGGGGAACCGGGGAGCTGTTTTTT	CASRSRGGTGELFF
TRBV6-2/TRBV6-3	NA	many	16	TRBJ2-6	TGTGCCAGCAGCCCCAGGGACTTCTCTGGGGCCAACGTCCTGACTTTC	CASSPRDFSGANVLTF
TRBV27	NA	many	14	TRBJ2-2	TGTGCCAGCAGTAACCCCTTTTCCCCCGGGGAGCTGTTTTTT	CASSNPFSPGELFF
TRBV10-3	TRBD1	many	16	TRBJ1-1	TGTGCCATCAGTGAGTCAAGGACAGGGAAGGGAACTGAAGCTTTCTTT	CAISESRTGKGTEAFF
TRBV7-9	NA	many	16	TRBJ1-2	TGTGCCAGCAGCGCTCGTGGCAGGGGAAACATGGATGGCTACACCTTC	CASSARGRGNMDGYTF
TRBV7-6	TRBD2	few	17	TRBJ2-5	TGTGCCAGCAGCCCAACTCTCCGGACTAGCGGGGAAGAGACCCAGTACTTC	CASSPTLRTSGEETQYF
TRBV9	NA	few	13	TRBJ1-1	TGTGCCAGCAGCGTAGGAAGGTGGGGTGAAGCTTTCTTT	CASSVGRWGEAFF
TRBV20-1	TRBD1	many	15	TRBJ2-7	TGCAGTGCTAGGGTAGACGGTGGCAGGGGGTACGAGCAGTACTTC	CSARVDGGRGYEQYF
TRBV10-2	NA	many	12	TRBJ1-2	TGCGCCAGCAGTGGAGGGGCCGATGGCTACACCTTC	CASSGGADGYTF
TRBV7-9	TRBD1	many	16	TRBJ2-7	TGTGCCAGCAGCCCTATATCGGGACAGGGGTTCTACGAGCAGTACTTC	CASSPISGQGFYEQYF
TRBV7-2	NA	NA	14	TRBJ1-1	TGTGCCAGCAGCCCAGTGCTACAGGGCTCTGAAGCTTTCTTT	CASSPVLQGSEAFF
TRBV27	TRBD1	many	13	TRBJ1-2	TGTGCCAGATGGGACAGGGGTGCCTATGGCTACACCTTC	CARWDRGAYGYTF
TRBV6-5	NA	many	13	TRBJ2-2	TGTGCCAGCAGTTACTTTTCGACCGGGGAGCTGTTTTTT	CASSYFSTGELFF
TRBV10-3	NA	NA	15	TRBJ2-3	TGTGCCATCAGTGTTGGTCTAGCGACAGAAGATACGCAGTATTTT	CAISVGLATEDTQYF
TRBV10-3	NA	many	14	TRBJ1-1	TGTGCCATCTGGAGAGGGGGGGTGAACACTGAAGCTTTCTTT	CAIWRGGVNTEAFF
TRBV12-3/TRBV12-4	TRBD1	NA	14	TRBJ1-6	TGTGCCAGCAGTTTTAAGGGGGCCAATTCAACCCTCAACTTT	CASSFKGANSTLNF
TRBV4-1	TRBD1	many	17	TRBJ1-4	TGCGCCAGCAGCCAAGGGCAGGGGGACCGGTCTAATGAAAAACTGTTTTTT	CASSQGQGDRSNEKLFF
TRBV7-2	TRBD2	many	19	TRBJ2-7	TGTGCCAGCAGCTTAGCGATCCCCACTAGCGGGGGGGCCGCGTACGAGCAGTACTTC	CASSLAIPTSGGAAYEQYF
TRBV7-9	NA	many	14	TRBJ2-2	TGTGCCAGCAGCTTAGCGGGGAACACCGGGGAGCTGTTTTTT	CASSLAGNTGELFF
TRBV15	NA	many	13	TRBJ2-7	TGTGCCACCAGCCCGGAAAGGGACTCCGAGCAGTACTTC	CATSPERDSEQYF
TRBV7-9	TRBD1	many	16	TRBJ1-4	TGTGCCAGCAGCTCCCTCACAGGGGGACCCAATGAAAAACTGTTTTTT	CASSSLTGGPNEKLFF
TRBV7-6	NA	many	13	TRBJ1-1	TGTGCCAGCAGCCCTCATAAGAACACTGAAGCTTTCTTT	CASSPHKNTEAFF